This passage covers 30 T cell receptor beta chains from one sample sequenced in a study of T cell clones after liver transplantation. Profiled with immunoSEQ multiplex PCR; TCRdb holds only in-frame clones, not every one. The table lists 15,000 to 20,000 clones, 70% to 90% of them singletons, with roughly 35% in the top ten. The starting material was CD8+ T cells from blood, obtained roughly 48 months after liver transplant. Receptors were obtained from a human patient who received a liver transplant. Some T cells may be the graft donor's.

This clone was recorded only once. The V and J genes are TRBV4-1 and TRBJ2-3, with 7 bases matching TRBD2. The germline V gene encodes CDR1 MGHRA and CDR2 YSYEKL. CDR3 length: 15 residues. The J segment lost 5 bases and the V segment lost 1 base, leaving 6 bases of the junction unmatched. The DNA for the CDR3 is TGCGCCAGCAGCCAAGTTCCAACGGGGGGAGATACGCAGTATTTT. Protein sequence: CASSQVPTGGDTQYF.

V usage is TRBV11-2 and J usage is TRBJ2-3; no firm D call. V lost 3 bases and J lost 0, with 10 bases in between. The V gene's germline CDR1 is SGHAT and CDR2 FQNNGV. The CDR3 sequence is 15 residues long. DNA for the CDR3: TGTGCCAGCAGCTTCAGCAGGTCCAGCACAGATACGCAGTATTTT. This translates into CASSFSRSSTDTQYF.

V gene TRBV9 combines with J gene TRBJ2-6, with a possible D match to TRBD1 (6 bases). This CDR3 contains 19 residues. In germline, CDR1 is SGDLS, CDR2 YYNGEE. The ends were cut back, 3 bases at V and 0 bases at J, with 19 bases in the middle. As DNA, the CDR3 is TGTGCCAGCAGCGAACCCACCGGGACAACAGTCTCTGGGGCCAACGTCCTGACTTTC. It codes for CASSEPTGTTVSGANVLTF.

This clone was recorded a few times. A junction end diverges from the germline sequence, so it may reflect a read error. The chain carries TRBV11-1 and TRBJ2-5; TRBD2 matches 8 bases. The CDR3 is 12 amino acids. Germline V gives CDR1 SGHAT, CDR2 FQDESV (reference sequence). CDR3 sequence (DNA): TGTGCCAGCAGCCTAGCGGGAGAGACCCAGTACTTC. Protein: CASSLAGETQYF.

The chain recombines TRBV5-5 with TRBJ2-7; D perhaps matches TRBD1 (6 bases). This CDR3 has 14 residues. The V end lost 2 bases, the J end lost 2 bases, and 11 bases lay between the germline ends. Germline V CDR1 and CDR2: SGHKS, YYEKEE (reference sequence). The CDR3 nucleotides read TGTGCCAGCAGCTTTACAGGGAATACCTACGAGCAGTACTTC. It is translated as CASSFTGNTYEQYF.

This clone was observed a few times. This chain links TRBV12-5 with TRBJ2-2; 7 bases agree with TRBD2. The CDR3 spans 13 residues. J gave up 4 bases and V 4 bases, and 0 bases lay outside the gene matches. Germline V lookup: CDR1 LGHNT, CDR2 FRNRAP. The CDR3 loop reads CASGWGGTGELFF. DNA for the CDR3: TGTGCTAGTGGTTGGGGGGGCACCGGGGAGCTGTTTTTT.

V is TRBV9 and J is TRBJ2-2; no firm D call. The V end was cut by 5 bases, the J end by 7 bases, with 12 bases between. CDR3 size: 13 residues. In germline, CDR1 is SGDLS, CDR2 YYNGEE. The CDR3 nucleotides are TGTGCCAGCAGGCCTAGTGGCGTCGGGGAGCTGTTTTTT. This translates into CASRPSGVGELFF. Based on the CDR3 plus reference TRBV9 and TRBJ2-2, the full variable domain is DSGVTQTPKHLITATGQRVTLRCSPRSGDLSVYWYQQSLDQGLQFLIQYYNGEERAKGNILERFSAQQFPDLHSELNLSSLELGDSALYFCASRPSGVGELFFGEGSRLTVL.

This chain joins TRBV6-1 and TRBJ2-7; D possibly uses TRBD1 or TRBD2 (5 bases each). Germline-derived CDR1 and CDR2 are MNHNS and SASEGT. The CDR3 totals 12 residues. The V gene lost 5 bases and the J gene lost 7 bases, with 12 bases spanning the gap. For the CDR3, the DNA is TGTGCCAGCAGTCCGGGGCTGAGGGAGCAGTACTTC. This gives the protein CASSPGLREQYF.

The J gene is TRBJ2-6, the V gene TRBV4-3; D is possibly TRBD1 (5 bases). Germline assignment: CDR1 LGHNA and CDR2 YSLEER. Deletions cut 0 bases from V and 2 bases from J, with 8 bases between. This CDR3 contains 16 residues. In DNA form, the CDR3 reads TGCGCCAGCAGCCAAGATTGGACAACTGGGGCCAACGTCCTGACTTTC. Amino acids: CASSQDWTTGANVLTF.

The V and J genes are TRBV28 and TRBJ2-1, with 8 bases aligning to TRBD2. After removal of 2 bases from V and 1 base from J, the junction contained 7 bases not matched to a gene. This CDR3 is built from 17 residues. CDR1 MDHEN and CDR2 SYDVKM come from the germline V gene. CDR3 amino acids: CASSLEISGSSYNEQFF. The CDR3 DNA sequence: TGTGCCAGCAGTTTAGAAATCAGCGGGAGTTCCTACAATGAGCAGTTCTTC.

The table lists this clone with a few counts. The V call is TRBV9, the J call TRBJ1-3, with TRBD1 matching over 8 bases. The CDR3 extends over 14 amino acids. The germline V gene encodes CDR1 SGDLS and CDR2 YYNGEE. The V and J ends lost 3 bases and 2 bases, in that order; junction bases with no gene match: 1. The CDR3 reads CASSATGAGNTIYF. Written as DNA, the CDR3 is TGTGCCAGCAGCGCGACAGGGGCTGGAAACACCATATATTTT.

The chain uses TRBV14 and TRBJ2-5; D remains unclear. Germline CDR1 reads SGHDN; CDR2 reads FVKESK. The CDR3 spans 12 residues. The germline V and J ends were trimmed by 2 bases and 4 bases, with 5 bases remaining between them. The CDR3 loop is CASSQSAETQYF. The CDR3 region has the DNA TGTGCCAGCAGCCAATCGGCAGAGACCCAGTACTTC.

Judged by abundance, this clone is medium-sized. The chain employs TRBV6-4 and TRBJ1-5; D not certain. The germline gives CDR1 MRHNA, CDR2 SNTAGT. With 6 bases removed from V and 2 bases from J, the gap between germline ends came to 14 bases. The CDR3 totals 15 residues. CDR3 loop: CASSPEPGGNQPQHF. CDR3 nucleotides: TGTGCCAGCAGCCCGGAACCTGGGGGCAATCAGCCCCAGCATTTT.

The genes are TRBV9 and TRBJ2-2; tentatively, D is TRBD1 (6 bases). The CDR3 loop spans 17 amino acids. Germline V gene lookup returns CDR1 SGDLS and CDR2 YYNGEE. The germline V and J ends were trimmed by 2 bases and 0 bases, with 14 bases remaining between them. This CDR3 is CASSVERGHANTGELFF. The CDR3 region has the DNA TGTGCCAGCAGCGTGGAAAGGGGACACGCGAACACCGGGGAGCTGTTTTTT.

The chain joins TRBV7-9 to TRBJ2-3, with D tentatively TRBD1 (5 bases). The CDR3 contains 15 residues. In germline, CDR1 is SEHNR, CDR2 FQNEAQ (reference sequence). V was trimmed by 5 bases and J by 2 bases, leaving 14 bases between them. CDR3 coding DNA: TGTGCCAGCAGCCTGATTCAGGGAAACACAGATACGCAGTATTTT. This gives the protein CASSLIQGNTDTQYF.

J is TRBJ2-3 and V is TRBV7-8, with TRBD1 matching over 8 bases. The junction had 3 bases not matched to a gene; V was cut back by 3 bases and J by 1 base. CDR3 length: 15 amino acids. The germline V gene encodes CDR1 SGHVS and CDR2 FQNEAQ. CDR3 residues: CASSLTGEGTDTQYF. Written as DNA, the CDR3 is TGTGCCAGCAGCTTGACAGGGGAAGGCACAGATACGCAGTATTTT.

The chain recombines TRBV5-4 with TRBJ1-2, with no clear D. The V gene's germline CDR1 is SGHNT and CDR2 YYREEE (reference sequence). The ends were cut back, 4 bases at V and 2 bases at J, with 12 bases in the middle. CDR3 length equals 14 residues. This CDR3 reads CASSPMSGNYGYTF. The CDR3, as DNA: TGTGCCAGCAGCCCCATGTCGGGGAACTATGGCTACACCTTC.

The rearrangement uses TRBV5-5 and TRBJ2-7; a possible D gene is TRBD1 (6 bases). The ends were cut back, 1 base at V and 2 bases at J, with 10 bases in the middle. CDR1 and CDR2 from the germline V gene are SGHKS and YYEKEE (reference sequence). This CDR3 contains 14 residues. The CDR3 sequence: CASSLWGQTYEQYF. CDR3 nucleotide sequence: TGTGCCAGCAGCTTGTGGGGGCAGACCTACGAGCAGTACTTC.

The chain employs TRBV7-9 and TRBJ2-7; D is possibly TRBD2 (6 bases). The length of the CDR3 is 16 residues. The germline V gene encodes CDR1 SEHNR and CDR2 FQNEAQ (reference sequence). Deletions cut 7 bases from V and 0 bases from J, with 19 bases between. CDR3 DNA sequence: TGTGCCAGCACCCTAATGGGGGGACGGTACTCCTACGAGCAGTACTTC. Translating it yields CASTLMGGRYSYEQYF.

This clone was recorded only once. The rearrangement links TRBV4-1 to TRBJ2-1; maybe TRBD2 (6 bases). CDR3 length equals 17 residues. V lost 0 bases to trimming and J lost 9 bases, with 21 bases between them. The germline V gene encodes CDR1 MGHRA and CDR2 YSYEKL. The CDR3 loop reads CASSQEWSWDLEGEQFF. CDR3 DNA sequence: TGCGCCAGCAGCCAAGAATGGTCGTGGGATCTGGAGGGTGAGCAGTTCTTC.

About this clone: Different DNA sequences within this sample yield the same CDR3. The chain uses TRBV6-4 and TRBJ1-1, with no clear D. Germline V gene sequence: CDR1 MRHNA, CDR2 SNTAGT. The CDR3 consists of 13 residues. V gave up 3 bases and J gave up 1 base, with 6 bases separating them. CDR3 nucleotide sequence: TGTGCCAGCAGTGAAGACGGGAACACTGAAGCTTTCTTT. It translates to CASSEDGNTEAFF.

The genes are TRBV27 and TRBJ2-1; D gene unclear. Germline V gene sequence: CDR1 MNHEY, CDR2 SMNVEV (reference sequence). V was pared by 3 bases and J by 6 bases, with 6 bases between. The length of the CDR3 is 12 residues. The DNA of the CDR3 is TGTGCCAGCAGTTTGAATGGCAATGAGCAGTTCTTC. As protein: CASSLNGNEQFF.

The gene calls are TRBV7-6 and TRBJ2-1; a possible D gene is TRBD2 (6 bases). V was trimmed by 7 bases and J by 5 bases, leaving 12 bases between them. From germline, CDR1 is SGHVS and CDR2 FNYEAQ. This CDR3 contains 13 residues. The CDR3 sequence: CASTQAGNNEQFF. The CDR3 DNA reads as TGTGCCAGCACCCAAGCGGGCAACAATGAGCAGTTCTTC. The entire variable domain, with the rest obtained from reference TRBV7-6 and TRBJ2-1, is as follows: GAGVSQSPRYKVTKRGQDVALRCDPISGHVSLYWYRQALGQGPEFLTYFNYEAQQDKSGLPNDRFSAERPEGSISTLTIQRTEQRDSAMYRCASTQAGNNEQFFGPGTRLTVL.

The chain employs TRBV29-1 and TRBJ2-2; 10 bases align to TRBD1. This CDR3 comprises 14 residues. Germline V gene lookup returns CDR1 SQVTM and CDR2 ANQGSEA. J was trimmed by 6 bases and V by 5 bases; bases with no gene match: 6. Written as DNA, the CDR3 is TGCAGCGTTCCCCTCGGACAGGGGGCCGGGGAGCTGTTTTTT. Translated, it gives CSVPLGQGAGELFF.

The gene calls are TRBV6-5 and TRBJ1-2; D is unclear. Germline V CDR1 and CDR2: MNHEY, SVGAGI. The length of the CDR3 is 13 residues. Trimming took 4 bases from V and 5 from J, leaving 11 bases between them. In DNA, the CDR3 is TGTGCCAGCAGTTCGAGGGAATGGTATGGCTACACCTTC. It codes for CASSSREWYGYTF.

This rearrangement joins TRBV5-6 to TRBJ2-2, with 13 bases identical to TRBD2. Germline V gene lookup returns CDR1 SGHDT and CDR2 YYEEEE. The CDR3 is made up of 16 amino acids. After removal of 2 bases from V and 7 bases from J, the junction contained 5 bases not matched to a gene. The CDR3 loop is CASSFWTSGRSGELFF. The CDR3 DNA sequence: TGTGCCAGCAGCTTTTGGACTAGCGGGAGAAGCGGGGAGCTGTTTTTT.

This clone was detected once. The V call is TRBV7-3, the J call TRBJ2-1, with 14 bases that match TRBD2. From germline, CDR1 is SGHTA and CDR2 FQGTGA. This CDR3 spans 17 amino acids. V dropped 3 bases and J dropped 0; count of bases not matched to a gene: 1. The CDR3 DNA is TGTGCCAGCAGCTTTGGGACTAGCGGGAGCTCCTACAATGAGCAGTTCTTC. Translated, it gives CASSFGTSGSSYNEQFF.

This sequence joins TRBV4-1 and TRBJ2-7; 11 bases map to TRBD2. CDR1 is MGHRA and CDR2 is YSYEKL in the germline V gene. The CDR3 totals 15 residues. Unmatched junction bases numbered 6, after V lost 4 bases and J lost 4 bases. CDR3 bases: TGCGCCAGCAGCCTGAATAGCGGGGGGGCGTACGAGCAGTACTTC. Translation gives CASSLNSGGAYEQYF.

The chain is built from TRBV19 and TRBJ1-6; D ambiguous. The germline V and J ends were trimmed by 5 bases and 2 bases, with 7 bases remaining between them. CDR1 LNHDA and CDR2 SQIVND come from the germline V gene (reference sequence). The CDR3 sequence is 14 residues long. CDR3 region: CASSPKAYNSPLHF. The DNA of the CDR3 is TGTGCCAGTAGTCCCAAAGCCTATAATTCACCCCTCCACTTT.

The chain joins TRBV28 to TRBJ1-5, with a possible D match to TRBD1 (5 bases). CDR1 is MDHEN and CDR2 is SYDVKM in the germline V gene. The CDR3 loop spans 16 amino acids. The germline V and J ends were trimmed by 4 bases and 4 bases, with 17 bases remaining between them. The CDR3 region is CASSSSTGYANQPQHF. DNA of the CDR3: TGTGCCAGCAGTTCTAGTACAGGTTACGCAAATCAGCCCCAGCATTTT.